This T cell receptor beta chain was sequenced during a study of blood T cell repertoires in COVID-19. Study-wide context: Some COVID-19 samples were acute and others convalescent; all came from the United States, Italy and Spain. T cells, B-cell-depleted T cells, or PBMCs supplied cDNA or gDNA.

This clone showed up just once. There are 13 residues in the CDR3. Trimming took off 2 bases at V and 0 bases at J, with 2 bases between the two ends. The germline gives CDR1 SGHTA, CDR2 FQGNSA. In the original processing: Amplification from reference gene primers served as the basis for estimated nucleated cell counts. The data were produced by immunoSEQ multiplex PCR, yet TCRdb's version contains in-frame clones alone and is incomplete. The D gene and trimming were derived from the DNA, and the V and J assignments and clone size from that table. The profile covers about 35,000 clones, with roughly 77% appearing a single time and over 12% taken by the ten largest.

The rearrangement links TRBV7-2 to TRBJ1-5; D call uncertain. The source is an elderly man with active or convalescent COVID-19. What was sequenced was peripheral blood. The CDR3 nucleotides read TGTGCCAGCAGCTTACTTAGCAATCAGCCCCAGCATTTT. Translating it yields CASSLLSNQPQHF.